The clone carrying this T cell receptor (beta chain) was seen at least ten times. Its antigen is unknown. This record belongs to a study of CD8 T cells in ankylosing spondylitis. The study's findings and limits: Disease-associated clones were reportedly significantly overrepresented in matched ankylosing spondylitis synovial fluid. Typical of ankylosing spondylitis blood, it appeared, was a TCR beta motif of fewer than 10 highly homologous variants. With a CD8+ phenotype, disease-linked clones were relatively rare in peripheral blood.

Germline V gives CDR1 DFQATT, CDR2 SNEGSKA (reference sequence). Trimming took 5 bases from V and 4 from J, leaving 14 bases between them. This CDR3 has 13 residues. Quantitative 5'-RACE with molecular barcodes generated TCR beta libraries. A single record per CDR3 protein comes from TCRdb applying MiXCR to the 5' RACE reads. The sample lists 250,000 to 350,000 distinct CDR3 sequences, less than 9.5% seen once, with 13% to 15% in the top ten. Sequenced: blood, either unsorted or a sorted T cell fraction (not recorded which). V gene TRBV20-1 combines with J gene TRBJ1-1, with D possibly being TRBD1 (5 bases). This receptor was taken from a male donor with ankylosing spondylitis. Written as DNA, the CDR3 is TGCAGTGCTCGGACTACAGGAATCACTGAAGCTTTCTTT. Encoded protein: CSARTTGITEAFF.